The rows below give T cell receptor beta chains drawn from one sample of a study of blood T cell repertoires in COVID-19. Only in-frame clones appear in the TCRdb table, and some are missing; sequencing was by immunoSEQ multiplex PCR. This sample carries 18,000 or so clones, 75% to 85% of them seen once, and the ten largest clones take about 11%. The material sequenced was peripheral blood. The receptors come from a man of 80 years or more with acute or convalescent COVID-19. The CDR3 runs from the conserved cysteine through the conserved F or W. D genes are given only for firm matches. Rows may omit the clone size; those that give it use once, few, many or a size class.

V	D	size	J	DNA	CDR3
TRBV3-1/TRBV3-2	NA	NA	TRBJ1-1	TGTGCCAGCAGCCAGGGTGGGCTGAACACTGAAGCTTTCTTT	CASSQGGLNTEAFF
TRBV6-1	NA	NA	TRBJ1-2	TGTGCCAGCAGTGAATCCAAGAGATATGGCTACACCTTC	CASSESKRYGYTF
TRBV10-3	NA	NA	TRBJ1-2	TGTGCCATCAGTGAGTCGAGCCCTTATGGCTACACCTTC	CAISESSPYGYTF
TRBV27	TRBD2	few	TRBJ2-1	TGTGCCAGCAGGACTTTAACTAGCGGGCGGCACAATGAGCAGTTCTTC	CASRTLTSGRHNEQFF
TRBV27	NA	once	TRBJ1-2	TGTGCCAGCAGTTTACTACAGGGCGGTTTCGATGGCTACACCTTC	CASSLLQGGFDGYTF
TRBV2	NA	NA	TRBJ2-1	TGTGCCAGCCCTTCGGGGGACTTCTACAATGAGCAGTTCTTC	CASPSGDFYNEQFF
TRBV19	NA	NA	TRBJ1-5	TGTGCCAGTGGTGAGAGGACAGCTAGCAATCAGCCCCAGCATTTT	CASGERTASNQPQHF
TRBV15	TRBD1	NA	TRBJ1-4	TGTGCCACCAGTACAACAGGGGGGAATGAAAAACTGTTTTTT	CATSTTGGNEKLFF
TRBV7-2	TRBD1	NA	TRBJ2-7	TGTGCCAGCAGCCACAGGGGGCGAGGATACGAGCAGTACTTC	CASSHRGRGYEQYF
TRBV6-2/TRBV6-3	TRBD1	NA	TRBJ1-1	TGTGCCAGCAGTGACGGGGACAGGGGCGGACTACGGAGCACTGAAGCTTTCTTT	CASSDGDRGGLRSTEAFF
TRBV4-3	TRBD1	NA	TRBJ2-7	TGCGCCAGCAGCCAGGTCCAGGGGGCTGGGTACGAGCAGTACTTC	CASSQVQGAGYEQYF
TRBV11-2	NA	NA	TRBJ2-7	TGTGCCAGCAGCTCCCGCTTGACAGAACAGCAGTACTTC	CASSSRLTEQQYF
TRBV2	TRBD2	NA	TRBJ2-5	TGTGCCAGCACCAACCCCGGGACTAGCGGAGTCCACGGGACCCAGTACTTC	CASTNPGTSGVHGTQYF
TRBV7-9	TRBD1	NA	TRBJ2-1	TGTGCCAGCAGCCCCGAGAGGTACCGGGACAGAAACAATGAGCAGTTCTTC	CASSPERYRDRNNEQFF
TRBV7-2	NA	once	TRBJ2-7	TGTGCCAGCAGCTTAGCGCCCACAGGCTTCTCCTACGAGCAGTACTTC	CASSLAPTGFSYEQYF
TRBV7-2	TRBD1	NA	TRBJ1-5	TGTGCCAGCAGCAGGACAGGGGTAAGCAATCAGCCCCAGCATTTT	CASSRTGVSNQPQHF
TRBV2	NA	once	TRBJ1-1	TGTGCCAAAACAGTGCTGGGAGGCACTGAAGCTTTCTTT	CAKTVLGGTEAFF
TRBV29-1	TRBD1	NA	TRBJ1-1	TGCAGCGTGGGACAGGCTGAAGCTTTCTTT	CSVGQAEAFF
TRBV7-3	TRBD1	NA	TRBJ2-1	TGTGCCAGCAGCGCGGACAGGGGAGGCTCCTACAATGAGCAGTTCTTC	CASSADRGGSYNEQFF
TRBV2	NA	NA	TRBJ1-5	TGTGCCAGCAGCGCCGGTCAGCCCCAGCATTTT	CASSAGQPQHF
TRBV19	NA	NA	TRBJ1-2	TGTGCCAGTAGTATTGGACACCTCGTTAACTATGGCTACACCTTC	CASSIGHLVNYGYTF
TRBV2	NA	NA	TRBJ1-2	TGTGCCAGCAGTGTGGAGGGCTGGGATGGCTACACCTTC	CASSVEGWDGYTF
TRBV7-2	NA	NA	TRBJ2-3	TGTGCCAGCAGCCCTTCGACACCCACAGATACGCAGTATTTT	CASSPSTPTDTQYF
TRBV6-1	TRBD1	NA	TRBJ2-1	TGTGCCAGCAGTGGTCCGGGACAGCCACGGGGAAATGAGCAGTTCTTC	CASSGPGQPRGNEQFF
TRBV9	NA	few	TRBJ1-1	TGTGCCAGCAGCGTAAACGTCGTTGGGGGGTACACTGAAGCTTTCTTT	CASSVNVVGGYTEAFF
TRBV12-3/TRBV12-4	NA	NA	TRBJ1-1	TGTGCCAGCAGCTTCGTGGGCAATCGAGCTTTCTTT	CASSFVGNRAFF
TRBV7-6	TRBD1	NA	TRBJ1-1	TGTGCCAGCAGCTTAGCACAGGGGCACACTGAAGCTTTCTTT	CASSLAQGHTEAFF
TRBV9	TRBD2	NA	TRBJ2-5	TGTGCCAGCAGCGTGTCCGCGGCGGGGGAAGAGACCCAGTACTTC	CASSVSAAGEETQYF
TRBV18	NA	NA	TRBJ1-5	TGTGCCAGCTCACCAGCGGGGCAGGGCCCTCAGCCCCAGCATTTT	CASSPAGQGPQPQHF
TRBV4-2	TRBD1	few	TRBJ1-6	TGTGCCAGCAGCCAAGAGAGGTCGGGACAGGGGAATTCACCCCTCCACTTT	CASSQERSGQGNSPLHF
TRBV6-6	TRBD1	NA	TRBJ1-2	TGTGCCAGCAGTCCCGGACAGGGCCATGGCTACACCTTC	CASSPGQGHGYTF
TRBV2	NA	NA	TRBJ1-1	TGTGCAGAGGACGCGGGTCCTGGTGAAGCTTTCTTT	CAEDAGPGEAFF
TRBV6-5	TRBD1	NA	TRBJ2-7	TGTGCCAGCAGCCCGGGACAGGGAAAGTACGAGCAGTACTTC	CASSPGQGKYEQYF
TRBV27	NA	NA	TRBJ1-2	TGTGCCAGCAGTTGGGAGTCGGGGATGAGGGATGGCTACACCTTC	CASSWESGMRDGYTF
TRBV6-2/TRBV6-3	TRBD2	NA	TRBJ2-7	TGTGCCAGCAGTTCCCAGGGACTAGCGGGGGCCTTCTACGAGCAGTACTTC	CASSSQGLAGAFYEQYF
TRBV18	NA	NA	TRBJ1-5	TGTGCCAGCTCACCCGGACAGACAAAGCCCCAGCATTTT	CASSPGQTKPQHF
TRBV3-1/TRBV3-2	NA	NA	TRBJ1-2	TGTGCCAGCAGCCAGAGTGGCGGGGGCCTCTTACGTGGCTACACCTTC	CASSQSGGGLLRGYTF
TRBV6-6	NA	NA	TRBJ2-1	TGTGCCAGCAGTTTACTACCGAGCTCCTACAATGAGCAGTTCTTC	CASSLLPSSYNEQFF
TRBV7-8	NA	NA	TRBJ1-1	TGTGCCAGCAGCTTAGCGGCCAGTTTGAACACTGAAGCTTTCTTT	CASSLAASLNTEAFF
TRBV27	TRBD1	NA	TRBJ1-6	TGTGCCAGCAGATTGGACAGGTCGTCCGGTTCACCCCTCCACTTT	CASRLDRSSGSPLHF